The 27 T cell receptor beta chains listed next were all sequenced from one sample in a study of cytomegalovirus exposure and HLA in healthy donors. The PCR had 60 Vbeta and 13 Jbeta primers. Here immunoSEQ multiplex PCR was the method, and the copy in TCRdb shows in-frame clones only, minus some. Found here are more than 70,000 clones, around 80% of them singletons; the top ten hold approximately 5.1%. The source material was PBMCs. These TCRs come from a man aged 30 to 45 in good health and CMV-seropositive.

This chain joins TRBV10-3 and TRBJ1-5; D may be TRBD1 (6 bases). Per the germline V gene, CDR1 is ENHRY and CDR2 is SYGVKD. CDR3 length: 18 residues. With 0 bases removed from V and 1 base from J, the gap between germline ends came to 16 bases. DNA of the CDR3: TGTGCCATCAGTGAGTCGGCGGGGGGGCGCCTGAGCAATCAGCCCCAGCATTTT. Translating gives CAISESAGGRLSNQPQHF.

This clone has a handful of counts. The rearrangement links TRBV30 to TRBJ1-1; tentative D call: TRBD1 (5 bases). Germline V gives CDR1 GTSNPN, CDR2 SVGIG (reference sequence). The CDR3 extends over 14 amino acids. V gave up 0 bases and J gave up 4 bases, with 12 bases separating them. The CDR3 nucleotides are TGTGCCTGGAGTGTACCTGGGGCAGGCACTGAAGCTTTCTTT. Amino acids: CAWSVPGAGTEAFF.

This clone was seen just once. V usage is TRBV9 and J usage is TRBJ2-2, with 8 bases identical to TRBD2. This CDR3 has 15 residues. Trimming took 0 bases from V and 7 from J; bases not matched to a gene: 5. CDR1 and CDR2 (germline): SGDLS, YYNGEE. The CDR3 loop reads CASSVGGGRVGELFF. In DNA, the CDR3 is TGTGCCAGCAGCGTAGGCGGGGGGAGAGTCGGGGAGCTGTTTTTT.

This rearrangement joins TRBV7-8 to TRBJ1-5; D is uncertain. The CDR3 consists of 17 residues. The germline CDR1 and CDR2 sequences are SGHVS and FQNEAQ. V lost 1 base, J lost 4 bases, and 17 bases lay in between. CDR3 DNA: TGTGCCAGCAGCTTAGATGGTGATGTGGGGAGAAATCAGCCCCAGCATTTT. It specifies CASSLDGDVGRNQPQHF.

This sequence joins TRBV19 and TRBJ1-1; a weak D match, TRBD1 (6 bases). Between the trimmed V and J ends, which lost 8 bases and 6 bases, there was a span of 19 bases. The length of the CDR3 is 14 residues. The germline V gene has CDR1 LNHDA and CDR2 SQIVND (reference sequence). CDR3 coding DNA: TGTGCCAGTGGTACAGGGCGGTCAAAGGCTGAAGCTTTCTTT. Amino acid sequence: CASGTGRSKAEAFF.

In its sample, this clone was seen a few times. This rearrangement joins TRBV9 to TRBJ2-4; TRBD2 might be the D (6 bases). Trimming took off 0 bases at V and 6 bases at J, with 22 bases between the two ends. The length of the CDR3 is 18 residues. Germline CDR1 SGDLS, CDR2 YYNGEE. The CDR3: CASSVADGRVAGGNIQYF. The CDR3 DNA is TGTGCCAGCAGCGTAGCTGACGGCCGCGTAGCCGGGGGAAACATTCAGTACTTC.

J is TRBJ1-2 and V is TRBV6-1; D perhaps matches TRBD1 (6 bases). Germline V lookup: CDR1 MNHNS, CDR2 SASEGT. The CDR3 is made up of 15 amino acids. V was pared by 6 bases and J by 1 base, with 15 bases between. CDR3 sequence: CASSSARGLNYGYTF. The CDR3 DNA follows: TGTGCCAGCAGCTCGGCCAGGGGCCTTAACTATGGCTACACCTTC.

This chain joins TRBV6-6 and TRBJ2-1; 7 nucleotides match TRBD2. Germline CDR1 MNHNY, CDR2 SVGAGI (reference sequence). This CDR3 contains 15 residues. J gave up 1 base and V 6 bases, and 6 bases lay outside the gene matches. Written as DNA, the CDR3 is TGTGCCAGCAGCCTTAGCGGGCTTTCCTACAATGAGCAGTTCTTC. It codes for CASSLSGLSYNEQFF.

Of note for this clone: Its ends do not fully match the called genes, so a read error is possible. J is TRBJ2-3 and V is TRBV7-9, with D hard to call. The CDR3 totals 13 residues. Germline CDR1 is SEHNR and CDR2 is FQNEAQ (reference sequence). The CDR3 sequence: CSSSSPRPNTQYF. DNA of the CDR3: TGTTCCAGCAGCTCCCCGAGGCCTAATACGCAGTATTTT.

This chain uses TRBV7-8 with TRBJ2-3; unclear D gene. Per the germline V gene, CDR1 is SGHVS and CDR2 is FQNEAQ. V lost 4 bases and J lost 4, with 18 bases in between. The CDR3 has 16 residues. CDR3 bases: TGTGCCAGCAGCTCCCACCGGGTCTCGGTGGCAGATACGCAGTATTTT. Protein product: CASSSHRVSVADTQYF.

The chain recombines TRBV6-1 with TRBJ2-4, with D possibly matching TRBD2 (6 bases). The V end was cut by 7 bases, the J end by 5 bases, with 12 bases between. Germline V gene data show CDR1 as MNHNS and CDR2 as SASEGT. This CDR3 has 13 amino acids. The CDR3 DNA reads as TGTGCCAGCACTCCGGGGGTTGAAAACATTCAGTACTTC. Translating it yields CASTPGVENIQYF.

CDR3 nucleotide sequence: TGTGCCAGCAGCCAGGGGACTAGCGGGAGCAATGAGCAGTTCTTC. This sequence encodes CASSQGTSGSNEQFF. The V gene is TRBV4-2, the J gene TRBJ2-1; TRBD2 aligns across 14 bases. This CDR3 comprises 15 residues. V dropped 3 bases and J dropped 6; count of bases not matched to a gene: 1. Germline assignment: CDR1 LGHNA and CDR2 YNFKEQ.

The V and J genes are TRBV28 and TRBJ2-1; the D is unclear. V shed 8 bases and J shed 3 bases, with 8 bases lying between them. The germline V gene encodes CDR1 MDHEN and CDR2 SYDVKM. This CDR3 is 12 amino acids long. The CDR3: CASSTNYNEQFF. The CDR3 region has the DNA TGTGCCAGCTCCACTAACTACAATGAGCAGTTCTTC.

This rearrangement joins TRBV30 to TRBJ2-3; D possibly corresponds to TRBD1 (5 bases). V was pared by 8 bases and J by 8 bases, with 14 bases between. Germline V gene sequence: CDR1 GTSNPN, CDR2 SVGIG (reference sequence). The length of the CDR3 is 11 residues. CDR3 sequence: CAAHRRGTQYF. Here the CDR3 DNA reads TGTGCCGCCCACCGAAGGGGTACGCAGTATTTT.

The chain carries TRBV5-6 and TRBJ2-7, with TRBD1 matching 7 bases. CDR1 and CDR2 from the germline V gene are SGHDT and YYEEEE. V dropped 4 bases and J dropped 3; count of bases not matched to a gene: 4. The CDR3 loop spans 13 amino acids. The CDR3: CASSVRQGYEQYF. The CDR3 DNA follows: TGTGCCAGCAGCGTTCGACAGGGCTACGAGCAGTACTTC.

This clone was counted a few times. The gene calls are TRBV19 and TRBJ2-5, with a tentative D call TRBD1 (7 bases). Germline CDR1 LNHDA, CDR2 SQIVND (reference sequence). V was trimmed by 6 bases and J by 4 bases, leaving 15 bases between them. The CDR3 spans 14 residues. The CDR3 bases are TGTGCCAGTAGACCCCAGGGGGGTCGAGAGACCCAGTACTTC. Amino acid sequence: CASRPQGGRETQYF.

The chain uses TRBV6-1 and TRBJ1-4; D possibly corresponds to TRBD1 (5 bases). Trimming removed 5 bases from V and 0 bases from J, with 10 bases in between. This CDR3 spans 15 amino acids. Germline V CDR1 and CDR2: MNHNS, SASEGT. This CDR3 reads CASSRDFATNEKLFF. The CDR3 bases are TGTGCCAGCAGTCGGGACTTTGCAACTAATGAAAAACTGTTTTTT.

The chain carries TRBV5-1 and TRBJ1-2; 7 bases are a match to TRBD1. With 3 bases clipped from V and 3 bases from J, the junction kept 14 bases outside the gene matches. CDR3 length: 17 residues. The germline V gene has CDR1 SGHRS and CDR2 YFSETQ. CDR3 sequence: CASSSTGMELVDYGYTF. The CDR3 nucleotides read TGCGCCAGCAGCTCGACAGGGATGGAACTGGTGGACTATGGCTACACCTTC.

V usage is TRBV28 and J usage is TRBJ2-7, with 8 bases identical to TRBD2. The CDR3 has 15 amino acids. J gave up 7 bases and V 4 bases, and 12 bases lay outside the gene matches. Per germline, CDR1 MDHEN and CDR2 SYDVKM. CDR3 amino acids: CASSSYSGSRGEQYF. The DNA of the CDR3 is TGTGCCAGCAGTTCGTACAGCGGGAGTAGAGGAGAGCAGTACTTC.

The chain combines TRBV25-1 with TRBJ1-1; D possibly corresponds to TRBD1 (6 bases). The germline V gene has CDR1 MGHDK and CDR2 SYGVNS. This CDR3 has 14 residues. The V and J ends lost 8 bases and 1 base respectively, with 14 bases between them. The CDR3 DNA sequence: TGTGCCAGCGCCCGAGGGGGGGCGAACACTGAAGCTTTCTTT. It encodes CASARGGANTEAFF.

This clone was picked up a small number of times. The chain couples TRBV4-2 to TRBJ2-4; a weak D match, TRBD2 (5 bases). The germline CDR1 and CDR2 sequences are LGHNA and YNFKEQ. CDR3 length: 14 residues. V lost 4 bases and J lost 11, with 18 bases in between. Written as DNA, the CDR3 is TGTGCCAGCAGCCCCACGCCGGGGTCCCTTGTTCAGTACTTC. Translated, it gives CASSPTPGSLVQYF.

This clone was observed once. The J gene is TRBJ2-3, the V gene TRBV30, with TRBD2 matching 8 bases. CDR3 length equals 16 residues. CDR1 is GTSNPN, CDR2 SVGIG, per germline (reference sequence). V gave up 5 bases and J gave up 1 base; unmatched junction bases: 11. This chain's CDR3 is CAWGGAAGGRTDTQYF. CDR3 in DNA: TGTGCCTGGGGGGGGGCGGCGGGAGGACGCACAGATACGCAGTATTTT.

J is TRBJ1-5 and V is TRBV6-5; D gene ambiguous. The CDR3 extends over 13 amino acids. CDR1 is MNHEY and CDR2 is SVGAGI in the germline V gene. Trimming took 6 bases from V and 7 from J, leaving 13 bases between them. Here the CDR3 reads CASRRGSQQPQHF. The CDR3 nucleotides read TGTGCCAGCAGAAGAGGGTCCCAACAGCCCCAGCATTTT.

The chain combines TRBV10-3 with TRBJ2-2; D remains unclear. With 0 bases removed from V and 1 base from J, the gap between germline ends came to 6 bases. From germline, CDR1 is ENHRY and CDR2 SYGVKD. The CDR3 length is 15 residues. CDR3 amino acids: CAISESLRNTGELFF. DNA for the CDR3: TGTGCCATCAGTGAGTCGCTGAGGAACACCGGGGAGCTGTTTTTT.

V usage is TRBV28 and J usage is TRBJ1-2; D may be TRBD1 (5 bases). V dropped 0 bases and J dropped 2 bases, with 7 bases sitting between them. Germline V lookup: CDR1 MDHEN, CDR2 SYDVKM. CDR3 length equals 14 residues. In nucleotides, the CDR3 is TGTGCCAGCAGTTTATGGGACACGAACTATGGCTACACCTTC. Its protein product is CASSLWDTNYGYTF.

V gene TRBV7-9 combines with J gene TRBJ2-6; no clear D gene. The CDR3 totals 18 residues. Germline values: CDR1 SEHNR, CDR2 FQNEAQ (reference sequence). V lost 5 bases and J lost 0, with 17 bases in between. The CDR3 DNA reads TGTGCCAGCAGCCCTTTCGAGAATCGCCTCTCTGGGGCCAACGTCCTGACTTTC. Translating gives CASSPFENRLSGANVLTF.

V is TRBV10-3 and J is TRBJ2-2; 10 bases agree with TRBD2. V shed 4 bases, J shed 8 bases, and the junction held 7 bases outside the gene matches. CDR1 and CDR2 (germline): ENHRY, SYGVKD. The CDR3 is 15 residues long. The CDR3 protein is CAISVWVAGGGELFF. In DNA form, the CDR3 reads TGTGCCATCAGTGTTTGGGTAGCGGGAGGTGGGGAGCTGTTTTTT.